The clone carrying this TCR beta chain was recorded many times. This sample stems from a study of T cells in Graves' hyperthyroidism and ophthalmopathy. Turning to the study itself: Specimen type is peripheral blood, collected at initial diagnosis prior to any treatment.

Ophthalmopathy in the patients scored at least 3 on Clinical Activity Score and at least 4 on NOSPECS grade, lasting under 3 months. RNA transcripts were the template for amplifying TCR beta CDR3 regions. HTBI primers were employed in a first-round RT-PCR of the TCR CDR3. TCRdb redid the calling of the multiplex PCR reads with MiXCR, one entry per CDR3 protein. The sample yields nearly 250,000 distinct CDR3 sequences, less than 20% seen once. Germline CDR1 and CDR2: MNHEY and SVGAGI. The CDR3 has 14 residues. J lost 2 bases, V lost 2 bases, and 2 bases had no gene match. Specimen: blood. The chain employs TRBV6-5 and TRBJ2-5; 7 positions agree with TRBD2. The clonotype originates from a young woman with Graves' ophthalmopathy. CDR3 region: CASSYRTRQETQYF. As DNA, the CDR3 is TGTGCCAGCAGTTACCGGACTAGGCAAGAGACCCAGTACTTC.